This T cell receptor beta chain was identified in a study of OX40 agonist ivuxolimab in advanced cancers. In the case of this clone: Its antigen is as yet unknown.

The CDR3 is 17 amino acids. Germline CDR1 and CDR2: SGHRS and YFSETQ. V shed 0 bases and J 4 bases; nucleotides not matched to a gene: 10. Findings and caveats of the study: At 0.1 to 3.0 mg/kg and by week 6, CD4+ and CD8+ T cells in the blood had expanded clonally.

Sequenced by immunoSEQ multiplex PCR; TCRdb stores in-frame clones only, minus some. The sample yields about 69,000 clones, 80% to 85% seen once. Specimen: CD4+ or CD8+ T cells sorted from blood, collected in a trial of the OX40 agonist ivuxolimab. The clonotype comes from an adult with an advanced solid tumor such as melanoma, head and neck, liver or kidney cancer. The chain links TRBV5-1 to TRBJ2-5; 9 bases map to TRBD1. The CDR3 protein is CASSLGDRGSLSETQYF. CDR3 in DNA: TGCGCCAGCAGCTTGGGTGACAGGGGGTCTTTATCAGAGACCCAGTACTTC.